A selection of T cell receptor beta chains follows, all from one sample in a study of T-cell reconstitution after alpha-beta-depleted transplantation in children. From the PCR reads, TCRdb called clonotypes with MiXCR, one entry per CDR3 protein. Of fewer than 130,000 distinct CDR3 sequences in the sample, about a tenth were seen once. Here the sequenced sample was PBMCs from the stem cell graft donor, taken from the stem cell graft. The receptor set was obtained from a human donor who donated a stem cell graft to a child with acute lymphoblastic leukemia. CDR3s include the opening cysteine and the closing phenylalanine or tryptophan. Only part of the rows carry a size: once, few, many, or a class if the clone is expanded.

V gene: TRBV29-1; clone size: many; CDR3 protein: CSVGTGKSMNTEAFF
V gene: TRBV29-1; clone size: many; CDR3 protein: CSVGDRLAEKLFF
V gene: TRBV10-2; clone size: -; CDR3 protein: CASSGALTDTQYF
V gene: TRBV20-1; clone size: many; CDR3 protein: CSAGGAAAYSYEQYF
V gene: TRBV20-1; clone size: many; CDR3 protein: CSARGPGQGAGELFF
V gene: TRBV4-3; clone size: many; CDR3 protein: CASSQAFSGSLDEQFF
V gene: TRBV4-3; clone size: many; CDR3 protein: CASSQDSLRTGELFF
V gene: TRBV12-3/TRBV12-4; clone size: many; CDR3 protein: CASSPGTGLGYTF
V gene: TRBV20-1; clone size: many; CDR3 protein: CSALGQGRRDTGELFF
V gene: TRBV29-1; clone size: many; CDR3 protein: CSVEGRAGANVLTF
V gene: TRBV20-1; clone size: many; CDR3 protein: CSAPLQGRTDTQYF
V gene: TRBV7-2; clone size: -; CDR3 protein: CASSSGGGGNTGELFF
V gene: TRBV20-1; clone size: many; CDR3 protein: CSARDGNQPQHF
V gene: TRBV3-1; clone size: many; CDR3 protein: CASSQDTVSYEQYF
V gene: TRBV4-2; clone size: -; CDR3 protein: CASSQGSGGRDTQYF
V gene: TRBV6-5; clone size: many; CDR3 protein: CATWRGTSVYNEQFF
V gene: TRBV5-1; clone size: many; CDR3 protein: CASRNRDRDYEQYF
V gene: TRBV6-5; clone size: many; CDR3 protein: CASSPLGRGEQYF
V gene: TRBV28; clone size: many; CDR3 protein: CASSQRTSAENIQYF
V gene: TRBV12-3/TRBV12-4; clone size: many; CDR3 protein: CASSFAPSPRNEQYF
V gene: TRBV30; clone size: -; CDR3 protein: CAWRTDRNYGYTF
V gene: TRBV12-3/TRBV12-4; clone size: many; CDR3 protein: CASSPWDRGDTEAFF
V gene: TRBV4-3; clone size: once; CDR3 protein: CASSQLRTGGPDTQYF
V gene: TRBV6-5; clone size: many; CDR3 protein: CASSQRGNSYNEQFF
V gene: TRBV5-1; clone size: many; CDR3 protein: CASSPDGQGKTDTQYF
V gene: TRBV29-1; clone size: many; CDR3 protein: CSALTSGGYEQYF
V gene: TRBV6-1; clone size: many; CDR3 protein: CASSRGLASTGELFF
V gene: TRBV7-2; clone size: many; CDR3 protein: CASARDRGYEQYF
V gene: TRBV12-3/TRBV12-4; clone size: many; CDR3 protein: CASSLGWGGKETQYF
V gene: TRBV3-1; clone size: many; CDR3 protein: CASSPPDRGLTGELFF
V gene: TRBV20-1; clone size: many; CDR3 protein: CSAPPVGKETQYF
V gene: TRBV7-2; clone size: many; CDR3 protein: CASSTTTSFYEQYF
V gene: TRBV25-1; clone size: many; CDR3 protein: CASRQTQGSEAFF
V gene: TRBV20-1; clone size: many; CDR3 protein: CSARGGYTEAFF
V gene: TRBV6-2/TRBV6-3; clone size: many; CDR3 protein: CASSNPSGSSYNEQFF
V gene: TRBV10-3; clone size: -; CDR3 protein: CAISDLLPRGGARSTGELFF
V gene: TRBV6-5; clone size: many; CDR3 protein: CASRGQNHNSPLHF
V gene: TRBV12-3/TRBV12-4; clone size: many; CDR3 protein: CASGNRGQSTNEKLFF
V gene: TRBV12-3/TRBV12-4; clone size: many; CDR3 protein: CASSSRTKLFF
V gene: TRBV29-1; clone size: many; CDR3 protein: CSVPGTEAFF
V gene: TRBV4-1; clone size: many; CDR3 protein: CASSQDLGTMAKNIQYF
V gene: TRBV6-9; clone size: many; CDR3 protein: CASSHIAGGLTDTQYF
V gene: TRBV5-1; clone size: many; CDR3 protein: CASSPTVGATGELFF
V gene: TRBV5-1; clone size: many; CDR3 protein: CASSSYLAGGNEQFF
V gene: TRBV30; clone size: few; CDR3 protein: CAWSELSYEQYF
V gene: TRBV7-2; clone size: many; CDR3 protein: CASSLGVKKAELCF
V gene: TRBV6-2/TRBV6-3; clone size: many; CDR3 protein: CASSPRSIWETQYF
V gene: TRBV10-3; clone size: few; CDR3 protein: CAISELQRLDPDTQYF
V gene: TRBV7-6; clone size: -; CDR3 protein: CASSHFLTSGGATDTQYF
V gene: TRBV18; clone size: many; CDR3 protein: CASSPRTGAGSYEQYF
V gene: TRBV10-3; clone size: -; CDR3 protein: CAIRGQGRHQAFF
V gene: TRBV30; clone size: -; CDR3 protein: CAWREQGAARDGYTF
V gene: TRBV30; clone size: many; CDR3 protein: CALEGDGYTF